These 2 T cell receptor beta chains came from one sample sequenced in a study of blood T cell repertoires in COVID-19. Clones were sequenced by immunoSEQ multiplex PCR, and TCRdb holds only the in-frame ones, with some missing. The sample has under 350,000 clones, 75% to 90% seen once; the top ten hold about 4.6%. The sample consisted of peripheral blood. These receptors were obtained from a man aged 40-49 years with acute or convalescent COVID-19.

J is TRBJ1-2 and V is TRBV7-2; TRBD1 matches at 9 bases. The CDR3 is 17 amino acids. CDR1 SGHTA and CDR2 FQGNSA come from the germline V gene. V lost 1 base to trimming and J lost 7 bases; unmatched junction nucleotides: 13. CDR3 coding DNA: TGTGCCAGCAGCTTAGATAGGCCCGGGACAGGGAATTCTGGCTACACCTTC. Translated: CASSLDRPGTGNSGYTF.

The V and J genes are TRBV5-1 and TRBJ1-1; 7 bases line up with TRBD1. CDR3 length: 16 amino acids. The V gene's germline CDR1 is SGHRS and CDR2 YFSETQ. V lost 0 bases, J lost 0 bases, and 5 bases stayed unmatched. CDR3 protein: CASSLARQGLNTEAFF. The CDR3 DNA reads as TGCGCCAGCAGCTTGGCCAGACAGGGTTTGAACACTGAAGCTTTCTTT.